This record covers a single T cell receptor (beta chain). The antigen remains undetermined. Donors likely had unrecorded immune exposures despite being nominally healthy when sampled. The sample originates from a study of cytomegalovirus exposure and HLA in healthy donors. For the study at large: An early data release held tens of millions of unique TCRs from HLA-typed donors.

Broader study findings: In the analysis, some V segments, TRBV6-2 and TRBV6-3 included, were excluded as indistinguishable.

CDR3 length: 15 residues. Germline CDR1 reads MDHEN; CDR2 reads SYDVKM. Between the trimmed V and J ends, which lost 5 bases and 3 bases, there was a span of 16 bases. The PCR ran on 60 Vbeta and 13 Jbeta primers. The protocol was immunoSEQ multiplex PCR, while the TCRdb copy is restricted to in-frame clones and leaves out a portion. The sample yields roughly 150,000 clones, 60% to 80% seen once. Sequenced: PBMCs. The receptor was derived from a man between 18 and 29 years old in good health and CMV-seropositive. The rearrangement uses TRBV28 and TRBJ1-2; weak D call: TRBD1 (5 bases). CDR3 loop: CASSLRRGEDYGYTF. The CDR3 nucleotides read TGTGCCAGCAGTCTACGTCGGGGGGAGGACTATGGCTACACCTTC.